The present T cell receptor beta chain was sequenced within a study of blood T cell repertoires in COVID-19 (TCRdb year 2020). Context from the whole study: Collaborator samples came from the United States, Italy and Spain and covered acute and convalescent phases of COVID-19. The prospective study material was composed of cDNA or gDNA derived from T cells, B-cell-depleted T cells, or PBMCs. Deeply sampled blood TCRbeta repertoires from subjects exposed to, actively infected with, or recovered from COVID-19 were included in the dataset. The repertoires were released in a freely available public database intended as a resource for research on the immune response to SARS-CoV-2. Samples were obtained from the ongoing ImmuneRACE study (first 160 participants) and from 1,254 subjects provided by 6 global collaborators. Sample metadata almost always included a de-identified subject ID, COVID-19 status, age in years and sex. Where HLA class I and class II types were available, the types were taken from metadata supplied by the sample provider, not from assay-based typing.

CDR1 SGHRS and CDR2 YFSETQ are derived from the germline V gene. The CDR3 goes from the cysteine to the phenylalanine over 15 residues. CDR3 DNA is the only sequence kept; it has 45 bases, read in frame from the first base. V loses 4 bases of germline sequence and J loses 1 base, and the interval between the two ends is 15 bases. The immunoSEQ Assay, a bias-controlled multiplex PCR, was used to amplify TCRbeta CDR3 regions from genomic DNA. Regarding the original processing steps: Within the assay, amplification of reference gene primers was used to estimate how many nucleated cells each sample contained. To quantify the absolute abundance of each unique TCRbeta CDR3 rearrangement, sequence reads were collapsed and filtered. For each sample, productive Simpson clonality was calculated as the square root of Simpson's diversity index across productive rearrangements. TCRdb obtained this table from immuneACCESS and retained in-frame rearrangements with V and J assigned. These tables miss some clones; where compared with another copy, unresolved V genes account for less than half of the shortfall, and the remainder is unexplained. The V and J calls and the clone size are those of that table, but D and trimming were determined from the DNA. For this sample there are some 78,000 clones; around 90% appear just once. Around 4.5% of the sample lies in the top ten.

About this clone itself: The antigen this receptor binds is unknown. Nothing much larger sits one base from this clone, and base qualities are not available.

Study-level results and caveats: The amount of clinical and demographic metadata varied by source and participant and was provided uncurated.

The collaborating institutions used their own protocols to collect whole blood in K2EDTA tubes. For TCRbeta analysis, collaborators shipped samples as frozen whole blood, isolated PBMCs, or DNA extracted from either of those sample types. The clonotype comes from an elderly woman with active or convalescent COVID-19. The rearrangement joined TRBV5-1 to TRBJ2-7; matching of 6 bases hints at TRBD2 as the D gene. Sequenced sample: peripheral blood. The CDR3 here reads CASSPWRGSSYEQYF. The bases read TGCGCCAGCAGCCCCTGGCGGGGTTCATCCTACGAGCAGTACTTC.